Below, 27 T cell receptor beta chains from the same sample are listed, as sequenced in a study of shared clonotypes between healthy human individuals. The assay was immunoSEQ multiplex PCR, and TCRdb's table has in-frame clones only and misses some. This table has 530,000 or so clones, over 60% appearing once. The sample was PBMCs. The receptors were gathered from a woman in her thirties or forties in good health. Some clones in this sample may be carry-over from other donors' samples.

This chain connects TRBV15 to TRBJ2-7; 12 bases line up with TRBD2. J was trimmed by 1 base and V by 1 base; bases with no gene match: 2. Germline CDR1 is LNHNV and CDR2 is YYDKDF (reference sequence). The length of the CDR3 is 16 residues. The CDR3 coding sequence is TGTGCCACCAGCAGAGCAGGGACTAGCGGGTCCTACGAGCAGTACTTC. Its protein is CATSRAGTSGSYEQYF.

In this sample, this clone turned up a few times. The V call is TRBV5-1, the J call TRBJ1-1; no firm D call. Per the germline V gene, CDR1 is SGHRS and CDR2 is YFSETQ. The CDR3 has 11 amino acids. Trimming removed 4 bases from V and 4 bases from J, with 5 bases in between. CDR3 protein: CASSGSTEAFF. CDR3 DNA: TGCGCCAGCAGCGGGAGCACTGAAGCTTTCTTT.

This clone was seen once. The V gene is TRBV6-1, the J gene TRBJ2-7; 8 nucleotides match TRBD1. Germline V CDR1 and CDR2: MNHNS, SASEGT. The CDR3 covers 15 residues. V trimming: 1 base; J trimming: 2 bases; junction bases outside the gene matches: 4. CDR3 amino acids: CASSEGQGLTYEQYF. In nucleotides, the CDR3 is TGTGCCAGCAGTGAAGGACAGGGGTTAACCTACGAGCAGTACTTC.

The V gene is TRBV5-8, the J gene TRBJ1-5, with 11 bases that match TRBD1. Trimming took 4 bases from V and 6 from J; bases not matched to a gene: 9. This CDR3 has 16 residues. Per the germline V gene, CDR1 is SGHTS and CDR2 is YDEGEE. CDR3 amino acids: CASSGGTGGLSQPQHF. The DNA for the CDR3 is TGTGCCAGCAGCGGTGGGACAGGGGGTCTGAGTCAGCCCCAGCATTTT.

The chain combines TRBV5-6 with TRBJ1-4; 8 bases line up with TRBD1. Losses at the gene ends were 1 base for V and 11 bases for J; bases not matched to a gene: 10. Germline CDR1 and CDR2: SGHDT and YYEEEE. CDR3 length: 15 amino acids. This CDR3 reads CASSLSDDRGGKLFF. The CDR3, as DNA: TGTGCCAGCAGCTTGAGCGACGACAGGGGCGGGAAACTGTTTTTT.

This chain connects TRBV7-8 to TRBJ2-7; D possibly matches TRBD1 or TRBD2 (6 bases each). The V end was cut by 5 bases, the J end by 2 bases, with 19 bases between. The CDR3 runs to 16 residues. The germline CDR1 and CDR2 sequences are SGHVS and FQNEAQ. The CDR3 region is CASSPPGGGRTYEQYF. In DNA form, the CDR3 reads TGTGCCAGCAGCCCTCCGGGTGGGGGGCGGACCTACGAGCAGTACTTC.

The V gene is TRBV7-2, the J gene TRBJ1-1; TRBD1 aligns across 7 bases. Germline-derived CDR1 and CDR2 are SGHTA and FQGNSA. This CDR3 comprises 15 residues. Germline trimming cut 1 base from V and 2 bases from J; bases unmatched to any gene: 4. The CDR3 region is CASSLVGGSNTEAFF. The DNA of the CDR3 is TGTGCCAGCAGCTTAGTAGGGGGCTCAAACACTGAAGCTTTCTTT. The complete variable domain, with remaining parts taken from reference TRBV7-2 and TRBJ1-1, reads GAGVSQSPSNKVTEKGKDVELRCDPISGHTALYWYRQSLGQGLEFLIYFQGNSAPDKSGLPSDRFSAERTGGSVSTLTIQRTQQEDSAVYLCASSLVGGSNTEAFFGQGTRLTVV.

This clone is a singleton in its sample. The CDR3 protein is CASSTSGTGGGELFF. CDR3 in DNA: TGTGCCAGCAGCACCTCCGGGACAGGGGGCGGGGAGCTGTTTTTT. V is TRBV28 and J is TRBJ2-2; 11 bases match TRBD1. This CDR3 is built from 15 residues. With 6 bases clipped from V and 7 bases from J, the junction kept 7 bases outside the gene matches. The germline V gene has CDR1 MDHEN and CDR2 SYDVKM.

This clone was found once. This chain uses TRBV5-4 with TRBJ1-2; D uncertain. This CDR3 spans 15 amino acids. V was cut by 0 bases and J by 0 bases, with 9 bases left in between. CDR1 is SGHNT and CDR2 is YYREEE in the germline V gene (reference sequence). This CDR3 reads CASSLDGETNYGYTF. DNA of the CDR3: TGTGCCAGCAGCTTGGACGGGGAGACTAACTATGGCTACACCTTC.

The V gene is TRBV7-7, the J gene TRBJ2-1; 10 bases align to TRBD2. This CDR3 region has 14 residues. The junction had 4 bases not matched to a gene; V was cut back by 5 bases and J by 6 bases. The germline gives CDR1 SSHAT, CDR2 FNYEAQ (reference sequence). CDR3 nucleotides: TGTGCCAGCAGCCAACAGCGGGAGGGCAATGAGCAGTTCTTC. Translation gives CASSQQREGNEQFF.

The rearrangement uses TRBV9 and TRBJ2-2; the D gene is possibly TRBD2 (6 bases). Germline values: CDR1 SGDLS, CDR2 YYNGEE. The ends were cut back, 2 bases at V and 0 bases at J, with 14 bases in the middle. This CDR3 has 17 amino acids. The CDR3 nucleotides read TGTGCCAGCAGCGTCCCGGGCGGGGCCGCGAACACCGGGGAGCTGTTTTTT. Translated, it gives CASSVPGGAANTGELFF.

The rearrangement links TRBV5-4 to TRBJ2-7; 8 bases are shared with TRBD2. Germline lookup yields CDR1 SGHNT and CDR2 YYREEE (reference sequence). This CDR3 contains 14 residues. Germline trimming cut 3 bases from V and 3 bases from J; bases unmatched to any gene: 5. The DNA of the CDR3 is TGTGCCAGCAGCTCGCCGGGACTAGACTACGAGCAGTACTTC. Its protein product is CASSSPGLDYEQYF.

Concerning this clone itself: With a far larger clone one base away, a read error is the likely cause. This sequence joins TRBV7-9 and TRBJ2-2; D is tentatively TRBD1 or TRBD2 (5 bases each). The CDR3 covers 13 residues. Germline CDR1 reads SEHNR; CDR2 reads FQNEAQ (reference sequence). The CDR3 reads CASSPHTIGELLF. The CDR3 coding sequence is TGTGCCAGCAGCCCTCATACAATAGGGGAGCTGCTTTTT.

This clone was observed once. J is TRBJ2-5 and V is TRBV28; D uncertain. Judging by the DNA end, TRBJ2-7 fits better; the J call may be wrong. Germline V gene sequence: CDR1 MDHEN, CDR2 SYDVKM. This CDR3 has 13 amino acids. CDR3 in DNA: TGTGCCAGCAGCAATTACCATTCTTCCGAGCAGTACTTC. As protein: CASSNYHSSEQYF.

V gene TRBV6-1 combines with J gene TRBJ1-5; no definite D call. This CDR3 region has 15 residues. V was shortened by 0 bases and J by 9 bases, with 15 bases between the two germline ends. In germline, CDR1 is MNHNS, CDR2 SASEGT. The CDR3 bases are TGTGCCAGCAGTGAAGCGCGTGAGGGTTTGGGGCCCCAGCATTTT. This sequence encodes CASSEAREGLGPQHF.

In its sample, this clone was seen a few times. The rearrangement joins TRBV7-2 to TRBJ2-5; 10 bases line up with TRBD1. Trimming at V came to 5 bases and at J to 5 bases, leaving 8 bases not matched to a gene. CDR3 length equals 15 residues. From germline, CDR1 is SGHTA and CDR2 FQGNSA. In DNA, the CDR3 is TGTGCCAGCAGCACACCGGGACAGGGGTGGGAGACCCAGTACTTC. This codes for CASSTPGQGWETQYF.

The chain carries TRBV7-2 and TRBJ2-5; a possible D gene is TRBD1 (5 bases). The CDR3 runs to 13 residues. CDR1 is SGHTA and CDR2 is FQGNSA in the germline V gene. Trimming left V 5 bases short and J 5 bases short, with 12 bases between. The CDR3 reads CASSQVRAETQYF. The CDR3 DNA sequence: TGTGCCAGCAGCCAAGTCAGGGCTGAGACCCAGTACTTC.

The chain couples TRBV7-7 to TRBJ2-5, with 7 positions matching TRBD2. Losses at the gene ends were 2 bases for V and 5 bases for J; bases not matched to a gene: 8. Germline-derived CDR1 and CDR2 are SSHAT and FNYEAQ (reference sequence). The CDR3 has 15 residues. DNA of the CDR3: TGTGCCAGCAGCTTATGGGGGAGGGCCGGGGAGACCCAGTACTTC. As protein: CASSLWGRAGETQYF.

CDR3 sequence reads: CASRWSSGANVLTF. CDR3 bases: TGTGCCAGCCGGTGGAGCTCTGGGGCCAACGTCCTGACTTTC. The V and J genes are TRBV6-6 and TRBJ2-6; D not resolved. Germline V lookup: CDR1 MNHNY, CDR2 SVGAGI (reference sequence). The V end lost 8 bases, the J end lost 0 bases, and 8 bases lay between the germline ends. CDR3 length: 14 amino acids.

The chain employs TRBV6-5 and TRBJ1-5; the D gene is possibly TRBD1 (6 bases). CDR1 MNHEY and CDR2 SVGAGI come from the germline V gene. Trimming shortened V by 7 bases and J by 4 bases, and 11 bases separated the two germline ends. CDR3 size: 13 residues. CDR3 residues: CASKGELNQPQHF. The CDR3 DNA is TGTGCCAGCAAGGGGGAGTTAAATCAGCCCCAGCATTTT.

Worth noting for this clone: At one end the junction does not follow the germline gene, possibly because of a read error. This chain links TRBV5-1 with TRBJ2-5; D is unclear. CDR3 length: 18 residues. Germline V lookup: CDR1 SGHRS, CDR2 YFSETQ. CDR3 DNA: TGCGCCGGCAGCCTTCCCCATATAGGAGAAAAAAACCAAGAGACCCAGTACTTC. It translates to CAGSLPHIGEKNQETQYF.

The rearrangement uses TRBV4-3 and TRBJ2-3; 9 nucleotides line up with TRBD2. Per the germline V gene, CDR1 is LGHNA and CDR2 is YSLEER. The J segment lost 7 bases and the V segment lost 0 bases, leaving 11 bases of the junction unmatched. CDR3 length: 17 amino acids. The CDR3 region has the DNA TGCGCCAGCAGCCAAGAAGGAGCGGGGGGCGGGAGTCATACGCAGTATTTT. Its protein product is CASSQEGAGGGSHTQYF.

CDR3 sequence: CASSLETSGSTGELFF. The CDR3, as DNA: TGTGCCAGCAGCTTAGAGACTAGCGGGAGCACCGGGGAGCTGTTTTTT. The rearrangement joins TRBV11-2 to TRBJ2-2; 12 bases match TRBD2. Germline V gene sequence: CDR1 SGHAT, CDR2 FQNNGV. The CDR3 is made up of 16 amino acids. V dropped 0 bases and J dropped 4; count of bases not matched to a gene: 0. Supplemented by reference TRBV11-2 and TRBJ2-2, the full variable domain reads EAGVAQSPRYKIIEKRQSVAFWCNPISGHATLYWYQQILGQGPKLLIQFQNNGVVDDSQLPKDRFSAERLKGVDSTLKIQPAKLEDSAVYLCASSLETSGSTGELFFGEGSRLTVL.

This clone appeared a few times. The CDR3 region has the DNA TGTGCCAGCAGTGGACGGACTGACAGGGATGGCTACACCTTC. As protein: CASSGRTDRDGYTF. This chain connects TRBV25-1 to TRBJ1-2; 7 positions match TRBD1. Germline V lookup: CDR1 MGHDK, CDR2 SYGVNS. This CDR3 spans 14 amino acids. The V gene end was trimmed by 4 bases and the J gene end by 6 bases; junction bases not matched to a gene: 8.

This clone was counted once. This chain uses TRBV5-1 with TRBJ2-3, with D perhaps matching TRBD2 (6 bases). The CDR3 extends over 17 amino acids. The germline V gene encodes CDR1 SGHRS and CDR2 YFSETQ. V lost 0 bases and J lost 1, with 15 bases in between. CDR3 sequence reads: CASSLAPAGGGTDTQYF. As DNA, the CDR3 is TGCGCCAGCAGCTTGGCCCCGGCGGGCGGGGGCACAGATACGCAGTATTTT.

V and J are TRBV29-1 and TRBJ2-3, with D possibly being TRBD1 (6 bases). V was trimmed by 3 bases and J by 1 base, leaving 11 bases between them. The V gene's germline CDR1 is SQVTM and CDR2 ANQGSEA. CDR3 length equals 14 residues. In DNA form, the CDR3 reads TGCAGCGTTGATTTGACAGGCCGCACAGATACGCAGTATTTT. Translated: CSVDLTGRTDTQYF.

This clone was seen a few times. This same CDR3 is encoded by further DNA sequences in the sample. The rearrangement joins TRBV9 to TRBJ2-2; D might be TRBD2 (6 bases). V lost 0 bases, J lost 1 base, and 10 bases lay in between. The CDR3 runs to 16 residues. Looked up from germline, CDR1 is SGDLS and CDR2 is YYNGEE. For the CDR3, the DNA is TGTGCCAGCAGCGTAGGGGGTAGCGGGAACACCGGGGAGCTGTTTTTT. Its protein is CASSVGGSGNTGELFF.